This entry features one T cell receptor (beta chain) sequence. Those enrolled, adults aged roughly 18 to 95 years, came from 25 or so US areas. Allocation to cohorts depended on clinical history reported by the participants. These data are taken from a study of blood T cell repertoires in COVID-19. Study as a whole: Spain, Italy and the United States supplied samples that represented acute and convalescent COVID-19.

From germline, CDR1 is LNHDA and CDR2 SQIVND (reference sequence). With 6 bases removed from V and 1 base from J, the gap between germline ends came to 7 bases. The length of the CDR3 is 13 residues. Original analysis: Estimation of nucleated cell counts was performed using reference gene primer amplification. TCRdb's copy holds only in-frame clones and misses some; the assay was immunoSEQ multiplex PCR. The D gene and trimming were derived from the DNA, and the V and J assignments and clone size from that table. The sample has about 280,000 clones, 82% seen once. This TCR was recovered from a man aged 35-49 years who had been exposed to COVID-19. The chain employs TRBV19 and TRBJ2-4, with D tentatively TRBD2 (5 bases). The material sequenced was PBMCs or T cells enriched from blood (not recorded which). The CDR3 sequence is CASRAGAKNIQYF. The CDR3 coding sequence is TGTGCCAGTAGGGCGGGTGCCAAAAACATTCAGTACTTC.